This T cell receptor (beta chain) is drawn from a study of glioma-infiltrating T cells. General observations from the study: CDR3 overlap between tissue and blood was very small. Above-expected tissue-blood divergence occurred in all gliomas, most in low-grade ones.

At least ten counts were recorded for this clonotype. Its antigen is undetermined. Using RNA template, CDR3s of TCR alpha and beta were amplified with iRepertoire arm-PCR. One-step reverse transcription and amplification started from approximately 100-400 ng of tissue mRNA or PBMC total RNA. A single record per CDR3 protein comes from TCRdb applying MiXCR to the multiplex PCR reads. Of roughly 120,000 distinct CDR3 sequences listed, roughly 25% are singletons. The CDR3 is made up of 14 amino acids. V lost 7 bases to trimming and J lost 3 bases; unmatched junction nucleotides: 9. Looked up from germline, CDR1 is MNHNS and CDR2 is SASEGT.

The sample taken for sequencing was glioma tissue, nonneoplastic brain tissue, or PBMCs (not recorded which). This clonotype originated in a human donor with low-grade glioma or glioblastoma, undergoing nonglioma brain surgery, or in good health (not recorded which). The chain employs TRBV6-1 and TRBJ2-7, with TRBD1 identical over 7 bases. For the CDR3, the DNA is TGTGCCAGCAAAAACAGGGGTCCAAACTACGAGCAGTACTTC. It codes for CASKNRGPNYEQYF.